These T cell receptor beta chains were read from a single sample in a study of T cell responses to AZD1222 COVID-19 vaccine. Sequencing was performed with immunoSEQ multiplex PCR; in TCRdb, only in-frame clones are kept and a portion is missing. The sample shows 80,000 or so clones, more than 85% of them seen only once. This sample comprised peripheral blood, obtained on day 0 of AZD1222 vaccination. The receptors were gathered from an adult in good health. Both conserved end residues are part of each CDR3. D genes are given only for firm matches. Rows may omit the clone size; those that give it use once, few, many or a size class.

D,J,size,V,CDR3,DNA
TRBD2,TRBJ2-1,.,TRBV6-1,CASSEGGGGASYNEQFF,TGTGCCAGCAGTGAAGGTGGCGGGGGGGCCTCCTACAATGAGCAGTTCTTC
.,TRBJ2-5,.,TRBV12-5,CASGPIAGGTQYF,TGTGCTAGTGGTCCCATCGCCGGTGGGACCCAGTACTTC
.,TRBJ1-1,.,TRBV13,CASSPPGTEAFF,TGTGCCAGCAGCCCACCGGGGACTGAAGCTTTCTTT
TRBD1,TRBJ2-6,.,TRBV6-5,CASSSGGSGANVLTF,TGTGCCAGCAGTTCAGGGGGTTCTGGGGCCAACGTCCTGACTTTC
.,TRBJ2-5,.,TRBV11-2,CASSLIGSQGRETQYF,TGTGCCAGCAGCTTAATTGGGAGCCAGGGGCGGGAGACCCAGTACTTC
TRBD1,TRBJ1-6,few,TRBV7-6,CASSLTGGDSPLHF,TGTGCCAGCAGCCTGACAGGGGGCGATTCACCCCTCCACTTT
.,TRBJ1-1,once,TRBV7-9,CASSLDGFSEAFF,TGTGCCAGCAGTCTAGATGGTTTCTCTGAAGCTTTCTTT
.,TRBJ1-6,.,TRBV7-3,CASSLGRNSPLHF,TGTGCCAGCAGCTTAGGGCGGAATTCACCCCTCCACTTT
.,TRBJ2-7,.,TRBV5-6,CASSWSIQAYEQYF,TGTGCCAGCAGCTGGTCCATTCAGGCCTACGAGCAGTACTTC
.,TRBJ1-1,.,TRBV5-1,CASRDTSGADTEAFF,TGCGCCAGCAGGGATACATCGGGGGCGGACACTGAAGCTTTCTTT
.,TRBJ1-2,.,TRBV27,CASSLSMGGASGYTF,TGTGCCAGCAGTTTATCGATGGGGGGCGCAAGTGGCTACACCTTC
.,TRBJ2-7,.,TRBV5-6,CASSLFGRASFYEQYF,TGTGCCAGCAGCTTGTTTGGCAGGGCCAGTTTCTACGAGCAGTACTTC
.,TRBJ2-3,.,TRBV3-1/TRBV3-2,CASSHRGVDTQYF,TGTGCCAGCAGCCACAGGGGAGTAGATACGCAGTATTTT
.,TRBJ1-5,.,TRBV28,CASSLFPSSNQPQHF,TGTGCCAGCAGTTTATTCCCCTCTAGCAATCAGCCCCAGCATTTT
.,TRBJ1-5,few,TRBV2,CASSEQGSQGNQPQHF,TGTGCCAGCAGTGAACAGGGGTCACAGGGTAATCAGCCCCAGCATTTT
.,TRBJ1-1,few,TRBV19,CASNTVGMNTEAFF,TGTGCCAGTAACACCGTGGGCATGAACACTGAAGCTTTCTTT
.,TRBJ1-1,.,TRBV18,CASSPGGTLEAFF,TGTGCCAGCTCACCGGGAGGGACTCTTGAAGCTTTCTTT
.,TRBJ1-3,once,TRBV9,CASSVRAVSGNTIYF,TGTGCCAGCAGCGTTAGAGCCGTCTCTGGAAACACCATATATTTT
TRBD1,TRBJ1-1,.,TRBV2,CASSGDRQNTEAFF,TGTGCCAGCAGTGGGGACAGACAGAACACTGAAGCTTTCTTT
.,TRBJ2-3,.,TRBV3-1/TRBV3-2,CASSQDSGIRTDTQYF,TGTGCCAGCAGCCAAGACTCGGGGATCCGCACAGATACGCAGTATTTT
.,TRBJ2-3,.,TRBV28,CASSLPPSDTQYF,TGTGCCAGCAGTTTGCCACCTTCAGATACGCAGTATTTT
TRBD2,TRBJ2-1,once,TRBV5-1,CASSLVRASGYNEQFF,TGCGCCAGCAGCTTGGTTCGGGCTAGCGGTTACAATGAGCAGTTCTTC
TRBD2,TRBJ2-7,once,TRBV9,CASSRGERGSSRYF,TGTGCCAGCAGCCGCGGGGAGCGGGGGTCTTCCAGGTACTTC
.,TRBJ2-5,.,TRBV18,CASSPLNGVGETQYF,TGTGCCAGCTCACCACTAAACGGGGTTGGAGAGACCCAGTACTTC
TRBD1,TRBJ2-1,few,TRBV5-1,CASRPGGKYNEQFF,TGCGCCAGCAGACCAGGGGGCAAGTACAATGAGCAGTTCTTC
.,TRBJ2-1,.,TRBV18,CASSPPAGGSYNEQFF,TGTGCCAGCTCACCACCGGCCGGCGGCTCCTACAATGAGCAGTTCTTC
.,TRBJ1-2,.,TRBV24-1,CATSRRGDSYGYTF,TGTGCCACCAGTAGACGTGGAGATTCCTATGGCTACACCTTC
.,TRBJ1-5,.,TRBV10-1,CASSESTGGSDSFSNQPQHF,TGCGCCAGCAGTGAGTCAACAGGCGGGTCGGACTCCTTTAGCAATCAGCCCCAGCATTTT
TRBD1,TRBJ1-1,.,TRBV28,CASSFGIDQGAEAFF,TGTGCCAGCAGTTTCGGTATTGACCAGGGGGCTGAAGCTTTCTTT
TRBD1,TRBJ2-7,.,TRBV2,CASSASRTGYSYEQYF,TGTGCCAGCAGTGCCTCAAGGACAGGGTACTCCTACGAGCAGTACTTC
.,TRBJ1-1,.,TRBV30,CAWSMTAAAEAFF,TGTGCCTGGAGTATGACGGCGGCGGCTGAAGCTTTCTTT
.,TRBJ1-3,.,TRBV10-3,CAIREQGSGNTIYF,TGTGCCATCAGGGAACAGGGCTCTGGAAACACCATATATTTT
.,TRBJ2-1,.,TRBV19,CASRWGDSNNEQFF,TGTGCCAGCCGATGGGGGGACAGTAACAATGAGCAGTTCTTC
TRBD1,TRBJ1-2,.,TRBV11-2,CASSLVRDSLNLHGYTF,TGTGCCAGCAGCTTAGTCCGGGACAGCCTTAATCTCCATGGCTACACCTTC
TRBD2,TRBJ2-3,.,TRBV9,CASTPSGGAADTQYF,TGTGCCAGTACCCCTAGCGGGGGGGCCGCGGATACGCAGTATTTT
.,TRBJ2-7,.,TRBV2,CATTRGPDYEQYF,TGTGCCACCACCAGGGGACCAGACTACGAGCAGTACTTC
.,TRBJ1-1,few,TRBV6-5,CASSRGGTEAFF,TGTGCCAGCAGCCGGGGGGGGACTGAAGCTTTCTTT
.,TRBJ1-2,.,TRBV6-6,CASSYSTAIGYTF,TGTGCCAGCAGTTACTCGACAGCCATTGGCTACACCTTC
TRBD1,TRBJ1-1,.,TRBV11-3,CASSAGGGAGVRTEAFF,TGTGCCAGCAGCGCAGGGGGGGGTGCTGGTGTGAGAACTGAAGCTTTCTTT
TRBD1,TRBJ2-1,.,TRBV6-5,CASSRQGDEQFF,TGTGCCAGCAGTCGTCAGGGGGATGAGCAGTTCTTC
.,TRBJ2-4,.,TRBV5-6,CASGTAKNIQYF,TGTGCCAGCGGGACAGCCAAAAACATTCAGTACTTC
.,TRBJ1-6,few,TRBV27,CASSTGTVGYSPLHF,TGTGCCAGCAGCACGGGGACGGTGGGCTATTCACCCCTCCACTTT
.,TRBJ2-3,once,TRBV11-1,CASSFRRWGTDTQYF,TGTGCCAGCAGCTTTAGGAGGTGGGGCACAGATACGCAGTATTTT
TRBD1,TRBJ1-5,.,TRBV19,CASSISRGQGLQPQHF,TGTGCCAGTAGTATCAGTAGGGGACAGGGTTTGCAGCCCCAGCATTTT
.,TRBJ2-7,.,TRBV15,CATSRDAQSYEQYF,TGTGCCACCAGCAGAGATGCACAGTCCTACGAGCAGTACTTC
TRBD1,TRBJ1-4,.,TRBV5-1,CASSPGQEYEKLFF,TGCGCCAGCAGCCCGGGACAGGAATATGAAAAACTGTTTTTT
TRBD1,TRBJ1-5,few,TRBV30,CAFDRGRDQPQHF,TGTGCCTTTGACAGGGGAAGGGATCAGCCCCAGCATTTT
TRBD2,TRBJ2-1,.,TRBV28,CASSLGLAGAPYNEQFF,TGTGCCAGCAGTTTAGGGCTAGCGGGGGCCCCCTACAATGAGCAGTTCTTC
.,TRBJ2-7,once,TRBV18,CASSPIGIAYEQYF,TGTGCCAGCTCACCAATCGGTATCGCCTACGAGCAGTACTTC
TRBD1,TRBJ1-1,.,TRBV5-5,CASSLAGTGEAFF,TGTGCCAGCAGCTTAGCCGGGACAGGTGAAGCTTTCTTT
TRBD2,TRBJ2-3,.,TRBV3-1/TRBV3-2,CASRLSGGASDTQYF,TGTGCCAGCAGACTGAGCGGGGGGGCGTCCGATACGCAGTATTTT
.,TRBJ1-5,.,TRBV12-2,CASRSRLLGPSNQPQHF,TGTGCAAGTCGCTCCCGCCTCCTTGGACCGTCTAATCAGCCCCAGCATTTT
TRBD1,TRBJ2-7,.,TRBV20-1,CSASRDRVSYEQYF,TGCAGTGCTAGTAGGGACAGGGTTTCCTACGAGCAGTACTTC
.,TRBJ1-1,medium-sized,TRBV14,CASSPGKMTTEAFF,TGTGCCAGCAGCCCCGGGAAGATGACCACTGAAGCTTTCTTT
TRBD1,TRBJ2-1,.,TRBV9,CASSVGDSTNEQFF,TGTGCCAGCAGCGTAGGGGACAGCACCAATGAGCAGTTCTTC
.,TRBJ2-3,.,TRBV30,CASTGGGTDTQYF,TGTGCCTCCACCGGAGGGGGCACAGATACGCAGTATTTT
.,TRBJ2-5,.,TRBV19,CASSISDTWPQETQYF,TGTGCCAGTAGTATTTCGGACACTTGGCCCCAAGAGACCCAGTACTTC